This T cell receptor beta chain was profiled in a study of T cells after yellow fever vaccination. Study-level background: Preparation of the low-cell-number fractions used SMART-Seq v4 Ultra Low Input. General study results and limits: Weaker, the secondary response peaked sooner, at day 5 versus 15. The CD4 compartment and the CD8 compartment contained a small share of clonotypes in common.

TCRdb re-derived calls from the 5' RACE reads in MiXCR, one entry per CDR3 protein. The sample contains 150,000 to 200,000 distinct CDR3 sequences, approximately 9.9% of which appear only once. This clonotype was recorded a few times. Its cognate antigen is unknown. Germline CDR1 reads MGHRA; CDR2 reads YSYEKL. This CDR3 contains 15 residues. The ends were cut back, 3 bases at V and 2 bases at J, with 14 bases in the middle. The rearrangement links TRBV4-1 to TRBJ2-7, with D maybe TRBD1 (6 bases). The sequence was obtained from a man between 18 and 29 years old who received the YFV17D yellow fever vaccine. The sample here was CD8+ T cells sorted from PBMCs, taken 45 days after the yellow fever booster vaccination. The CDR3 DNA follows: TGCGCCAGCAGCCAGGTTTGGGACAATACCTACGAGCAGTACTTC. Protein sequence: CASSQVWDNTYEQYF.